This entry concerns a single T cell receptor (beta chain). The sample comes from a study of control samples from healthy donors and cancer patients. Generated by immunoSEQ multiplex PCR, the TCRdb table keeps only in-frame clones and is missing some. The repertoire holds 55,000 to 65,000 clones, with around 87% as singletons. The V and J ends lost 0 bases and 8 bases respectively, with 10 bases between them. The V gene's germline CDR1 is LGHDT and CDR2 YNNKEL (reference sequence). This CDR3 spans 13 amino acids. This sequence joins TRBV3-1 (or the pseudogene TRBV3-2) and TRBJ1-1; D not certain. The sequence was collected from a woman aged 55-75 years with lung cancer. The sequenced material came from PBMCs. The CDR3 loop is CASSQEIRREAFF. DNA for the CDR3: TGTGCCAGCAGCCAAGAAATCCGGCGAGAAGCTTTCTTT.